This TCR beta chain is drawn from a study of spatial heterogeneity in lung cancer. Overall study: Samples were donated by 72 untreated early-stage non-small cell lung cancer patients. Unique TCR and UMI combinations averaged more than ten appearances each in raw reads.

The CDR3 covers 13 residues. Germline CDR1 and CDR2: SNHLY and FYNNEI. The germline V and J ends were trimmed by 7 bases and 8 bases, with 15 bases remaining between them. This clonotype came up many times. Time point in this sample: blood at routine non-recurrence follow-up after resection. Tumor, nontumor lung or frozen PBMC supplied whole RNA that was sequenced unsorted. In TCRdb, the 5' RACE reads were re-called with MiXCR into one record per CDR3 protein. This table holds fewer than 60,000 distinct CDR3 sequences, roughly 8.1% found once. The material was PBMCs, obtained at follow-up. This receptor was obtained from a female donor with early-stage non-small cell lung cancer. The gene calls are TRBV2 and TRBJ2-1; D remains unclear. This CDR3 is CASMLGSYDEQFF. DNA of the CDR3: TGTGCCAGCATGCTCGGCTCGTATGATGAGCAGTTCTTC. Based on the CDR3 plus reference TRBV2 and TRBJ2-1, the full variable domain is EPEVTQTPSHQVTQMGQEVILRCVPISNHLYFYWYRQILGQKVEFLVSFYNNEISEKSEIFDDQFSVERPDGSNFTLKIRSTKLEDSAMYFCASMLGSYDEQFFGPGTRLTVL.